The clone carrying this T cell receptor beta chain has just a few counts. Its specificity is not known. This entry comes from a study of blood T cells in healthy people across ages. Overall study results and limits: With age, beta diversity per million T cells declined roughly linearly, significantly by 40. Higher diversity, along with more naive CD4+ cells, distinguished long-lived donors from aged donors.

J lost 4 bases, V lost 3 bases, and 7 bases had no gene match. Germline loops: CDR1 DFQATT, CDR2 SNEGSKA (reference sequence). The CDR3 totals 17 residues. For the second PCR, which ran for about 7 to 11 cycles, a sample-barcoded 5' primer and a J-beta primer mix were used. Each cDNA molecule, via a template-switch adaptor with 12 random nucleotides, was tagged. MiXCR was run by TCRdb on the 5' RACE reads, yielding one entry per CDR3 protein. The table includes approximately 690,000 distinct CDR3 sequences, around three fifths detected once. Each donor had about 9.6 milliliters of peripheral blood drawn.

This sequence joins TRBV20-1 and TRBJ2-1; 15 nucleotides match TRBD2. The TCR was taken from a man between 60 and 75 years old in good health. Sequencing used blood. CDR3: CSARAGTSGGFYNEQFF. CDR3 nucleotide sequence: TGCAGTGCTAGGGCCGGGACTAGCGGGGGGTTTTACAATGAGCAGTTCTTC.